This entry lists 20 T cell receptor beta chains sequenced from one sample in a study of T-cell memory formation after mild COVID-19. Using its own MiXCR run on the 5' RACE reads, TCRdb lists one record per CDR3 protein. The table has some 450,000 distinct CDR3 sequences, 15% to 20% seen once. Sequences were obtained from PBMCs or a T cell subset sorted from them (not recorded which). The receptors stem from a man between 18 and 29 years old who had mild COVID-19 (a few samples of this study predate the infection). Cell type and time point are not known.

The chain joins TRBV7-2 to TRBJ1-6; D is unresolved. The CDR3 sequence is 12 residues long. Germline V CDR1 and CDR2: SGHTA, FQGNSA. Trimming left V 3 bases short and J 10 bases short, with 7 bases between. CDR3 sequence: CASSFGISPLHF. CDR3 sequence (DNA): TGTGCCAGCAGCTTCGGAATCTCACCCCTCCACTTT.

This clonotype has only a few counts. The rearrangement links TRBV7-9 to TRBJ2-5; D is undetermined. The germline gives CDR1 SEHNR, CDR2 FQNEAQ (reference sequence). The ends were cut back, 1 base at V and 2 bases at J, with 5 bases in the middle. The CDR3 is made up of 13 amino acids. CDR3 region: CASSLVPQETQYF. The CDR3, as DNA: TGTGCCAGCAGCTTAGTACCTCAAGAGACCCAGTACTTC.

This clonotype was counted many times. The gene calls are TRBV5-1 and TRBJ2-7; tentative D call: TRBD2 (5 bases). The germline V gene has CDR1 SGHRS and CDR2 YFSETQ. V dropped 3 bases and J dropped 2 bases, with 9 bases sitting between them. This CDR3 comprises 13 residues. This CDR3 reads CASSSGSAYEQYF. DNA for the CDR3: TGCGCCAGCAGCTCGGGGAGCGCCTACGAGCAGTACTTC.

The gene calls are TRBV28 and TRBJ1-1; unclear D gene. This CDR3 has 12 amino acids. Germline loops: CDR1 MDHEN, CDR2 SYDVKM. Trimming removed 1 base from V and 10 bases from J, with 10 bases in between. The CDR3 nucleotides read TGTGCCAGCAGTTTATACGCAGGTGGAGCTTTCTTT. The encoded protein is CASSLYAGGAFF.

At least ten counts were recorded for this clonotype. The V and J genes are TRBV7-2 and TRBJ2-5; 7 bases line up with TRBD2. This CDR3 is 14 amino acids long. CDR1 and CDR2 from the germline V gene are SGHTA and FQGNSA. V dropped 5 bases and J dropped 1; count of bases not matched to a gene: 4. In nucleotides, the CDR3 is TGTGCCAGCAGCCCGGGACTAACCCAAGAGACCCAGTACTTC. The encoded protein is CASSPGLTQETQYF.

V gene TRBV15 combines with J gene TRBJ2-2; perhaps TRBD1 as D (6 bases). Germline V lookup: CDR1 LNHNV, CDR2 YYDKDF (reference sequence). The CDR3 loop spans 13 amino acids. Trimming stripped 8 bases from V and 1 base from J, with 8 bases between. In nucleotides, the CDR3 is TGTGCCACCGAACAGGGGAACACCGGGGAGCTGTTTTTT. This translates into CATEQGNTGELFF.

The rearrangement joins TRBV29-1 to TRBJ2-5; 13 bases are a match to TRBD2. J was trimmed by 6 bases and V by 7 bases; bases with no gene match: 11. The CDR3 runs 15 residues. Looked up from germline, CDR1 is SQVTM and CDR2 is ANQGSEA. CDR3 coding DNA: TGCAGCGGGGGGTCGACTAGCGGGGGGATGAAGACCCAGTACTTC. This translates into CSGGSTSGGMKTQYF.

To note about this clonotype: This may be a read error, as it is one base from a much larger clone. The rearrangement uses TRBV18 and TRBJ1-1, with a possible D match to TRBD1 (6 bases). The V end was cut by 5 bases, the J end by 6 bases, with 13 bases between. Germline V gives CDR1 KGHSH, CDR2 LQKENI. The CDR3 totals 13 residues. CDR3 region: CASSGQWGPEAFF. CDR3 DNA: TGTGCCAGCTCAGGACAGTGGGGGCCTGAAGCTTTCTTT.

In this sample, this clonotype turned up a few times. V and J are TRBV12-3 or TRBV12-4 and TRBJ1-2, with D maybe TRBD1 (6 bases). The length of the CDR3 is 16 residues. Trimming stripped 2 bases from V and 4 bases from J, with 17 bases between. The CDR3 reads CASSLSVTWTAYGYTF. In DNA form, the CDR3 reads TGTGCCAGCAGTTTATCAGTGACCTGGACAGCCTATGGCTACACCTTC.

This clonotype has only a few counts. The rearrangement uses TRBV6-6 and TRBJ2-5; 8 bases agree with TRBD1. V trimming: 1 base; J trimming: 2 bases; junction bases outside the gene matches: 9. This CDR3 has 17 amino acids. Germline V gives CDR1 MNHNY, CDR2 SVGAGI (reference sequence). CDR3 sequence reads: CASSYFFPGQGQETQYF. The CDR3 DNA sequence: TGTGCCAGCAGTTACTTTTTTCCCGGACAGGGACAAGAGACCCAGTACTTC.

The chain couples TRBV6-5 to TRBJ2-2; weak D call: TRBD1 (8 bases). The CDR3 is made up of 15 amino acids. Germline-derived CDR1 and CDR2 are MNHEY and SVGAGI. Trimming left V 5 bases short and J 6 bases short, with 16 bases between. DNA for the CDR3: TGTGCCAGCAGTCACGACAGGGGAGGGGCCGGGGAGCTGTTTTTT. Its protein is CASSHDRGGAGELFF.

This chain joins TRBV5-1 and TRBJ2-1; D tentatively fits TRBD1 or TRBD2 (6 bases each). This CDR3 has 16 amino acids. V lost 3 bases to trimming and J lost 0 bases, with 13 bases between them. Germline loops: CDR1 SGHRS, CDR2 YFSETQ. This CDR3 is CASSSWGAYSYNEQFF. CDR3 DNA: TGCGCCAGCAGCTCGTGGGGGGCCTACTCCTACAATGAGCAGTTCTTC.

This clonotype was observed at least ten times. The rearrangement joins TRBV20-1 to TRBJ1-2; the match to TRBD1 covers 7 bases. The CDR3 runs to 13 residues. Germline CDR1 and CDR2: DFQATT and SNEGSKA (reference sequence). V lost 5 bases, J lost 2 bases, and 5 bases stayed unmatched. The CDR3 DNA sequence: TGCAGTGCTTCCAAGGACAGGAACTATGGCTACACCTTC. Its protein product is CSASKDRNYGYTF.

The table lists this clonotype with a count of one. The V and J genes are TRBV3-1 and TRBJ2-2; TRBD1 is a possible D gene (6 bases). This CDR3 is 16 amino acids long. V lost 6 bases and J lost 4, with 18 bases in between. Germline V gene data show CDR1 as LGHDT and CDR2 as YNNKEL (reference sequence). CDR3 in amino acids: CASRGGPNAGTGELFF. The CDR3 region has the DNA TGTGCCAGCAGAGGGGGTCCAAATGCAGGCACCGGGGAGCTGTTTTTT.

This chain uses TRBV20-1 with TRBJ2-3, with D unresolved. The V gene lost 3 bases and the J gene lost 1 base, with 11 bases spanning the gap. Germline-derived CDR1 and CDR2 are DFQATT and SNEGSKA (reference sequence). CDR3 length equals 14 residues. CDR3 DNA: TGCAGTGCTAGCTGGGGTCGGGGCACAGATACGCAGTATTTT. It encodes CSASWGRGTDTQYF.

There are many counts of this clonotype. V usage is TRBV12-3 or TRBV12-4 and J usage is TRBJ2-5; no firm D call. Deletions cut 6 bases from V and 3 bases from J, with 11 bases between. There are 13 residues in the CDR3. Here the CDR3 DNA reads TGTGCCAGCAGATGGACGGACGAAGAGACCCAGTACTTC. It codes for CASRWTDEETQYF.

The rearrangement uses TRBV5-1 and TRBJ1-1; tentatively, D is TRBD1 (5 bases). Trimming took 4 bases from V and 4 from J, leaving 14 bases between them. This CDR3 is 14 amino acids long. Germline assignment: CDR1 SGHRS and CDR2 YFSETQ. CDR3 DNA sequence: TGCGCCAGCAGCGAGGGGTCTGGGGGCACTGAAGCTTTCTTT. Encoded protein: CASSEGSGGTEAFF.

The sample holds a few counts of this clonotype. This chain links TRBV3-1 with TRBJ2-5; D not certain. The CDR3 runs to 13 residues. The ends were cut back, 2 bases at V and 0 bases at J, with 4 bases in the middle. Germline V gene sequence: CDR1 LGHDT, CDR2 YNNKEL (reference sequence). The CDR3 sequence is CASSQHDQETQYF. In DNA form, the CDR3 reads TGTGCCAGCAGCCAACATGACCAAGAGACCCAGTACTTC.

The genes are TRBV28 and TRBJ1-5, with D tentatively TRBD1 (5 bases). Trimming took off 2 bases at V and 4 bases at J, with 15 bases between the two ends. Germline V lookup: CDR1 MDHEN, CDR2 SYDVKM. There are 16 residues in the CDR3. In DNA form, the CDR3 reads TGTGCCAGCAGTTTAGGGGGTGGGGGGAAAAATCAGCCCCAGCATTTT. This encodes CASSLGGGGKNQPQHF.

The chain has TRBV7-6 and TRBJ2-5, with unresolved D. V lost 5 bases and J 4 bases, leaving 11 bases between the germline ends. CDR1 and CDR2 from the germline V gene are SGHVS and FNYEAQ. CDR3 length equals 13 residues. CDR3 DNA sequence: TGTGCCAGCAGCCCAAGTGAGGCAGAGACCCAGTACTTC. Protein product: CASSPSEAETQYF.